This entry is about one T cell receptor (beta chain). This clone was seen only a few times. It has no known antigen specificity. No base qualities exist here, and no much larger clone lies one base off it. TCRbeta CDR3 regions were amplified from genomic DNA using the immunoSEQ Assay, a bias-controlled multiplex PCR. The authors' analysis ran thus. Within the assay, amplification of reference gene primers was used to estimate how many nucleated cells each sample contained. To quantify the absolute abundance of each unique TCRbeta CDR3 rearrangement, sequence reads were collapsed and filtered. Productive Simpson clonality was computed per sample as the square root of Simpson's diversity index over productive rearrangements. Drawn from immuneACCESS, this table holds only the in-frame rearrangements with V and J called that TCRdb kept. Clones are partly lost; checked studies trace under half to an unresolved V gene and leave the rest unexplained. D and trimming come from the DNA, and the V and J calls and clone size come from that table. Counted in this sample were around 67,000 clones; around 88% of them appeared once. The ten largest clones take up around 1.9% of the sample.

Collaborating institutions collected whole blood in K2EDTA tubes following their own protocols. Collaborator samples were shipped for TCRbeta analysis as frozen whole blood, isolated PBMCs, or DNA extracted from either sample type. From its cysteine to its phenylalanine, the CDR3 spans 13 amino acids. Only the CDR3 DNA stays, 39 bases, in frame from base 1. After removal of 8 bases from V and 7 bases from J, the junction retains 4 bases not matched to a gene. The germline V gene supplies CDR1 MRHNA and CDR2 SNTAGT. These data are taken from a study of blood T cell repertoires in COVID-19 (dated by TCRdb to the early 2020s). With respect to the entire study: Samples from collaborators originated in the United States, Italy and Spain and spanned both the acute and convalescent phases of COVID-19. The dataset comprised deeply sampled blood TCRbeta repertoires from subjects exposed to, actively infected with, or recovered from COVID-19. The prospective study material was composed of cDNA or gDNA derived from T cells, B-cell-depleted T cells, or PBMCs. Where available, HLA class I and class II types were taken from metadata supplied by the sample provider and were not determined by assay-based typing. A de-identified subject ID, COVID-19 status, age in years and sex were almost always included in the sample metadata. The repertoires were made available in a free public database intended to serve as a resource for research on the immune response to SARS-CoV-2. The samples were drawn from the first 160 participants of the ongoing ImmuneRACE study and from under 1,500 subjects provided by 6 global collaborators.

General study outcomes and caveats: Clinical and demographic metadata were provided uncurated, with the amount varying by source and participant.

Specimen: peripheral blood. The clonotype was recovered from a woman over 75 with active or convalescent COVID-19. The chain links TRBV6-4 with TRBJ1-6, and 8 bases in between align with TRBD1. The CDR3 has the sequence CASRDRWNSPLHF. The sequenced DNA is TGTGCCAGCCGGGACAGGTGGAATTCACCCCTCCACTTT.